The sequence of this TCR beta chain was determined in a study of cytomegalovirus exposure and HLA in healthy donors. About the research overall: The Caucasian-associated ancestry cluster contained roughly four fifths of the 398 genotyped donors.

Points on this clone: The antigen is undetermined.

Use of 60 Vbeta and 13 Jbeta primers characterized the PCR. Authors' data handling: Approximately 9.9 million of some 80 million unique TCR beta chains were shared, per a later count. Sequenced by immunoSEQ multiplex PCR; TCRdb stores in-frame clones only, minus some. That table supplies the V and J calls and clone size; D and trimming were determined from the DNA. The sample includes more than 95,000 clones, over 80% of them seen just once. Broader study findings: Association of a missense DCLRE1C variant with TCR beta V- and J-gene trimming was reported in a later analysis.

This CDR3 is built from 13 residues. Germline V gene data show CDR1 as SGHTA and CDR2 as FQGNSA. Trimming removed 5 bases from V and 9 bases from J, with 16 bases in between. The gene calls are TRBV7-2 and TRBJ1-1, with TRBD1 as a possible D gene (6 bases). The sequenced sample consisted of PBMCs. The source is a man aged 25-45 years in good health and CMV-seropositive. The CDR3 loop reads CASSRGGAEKAFF. The CDR3 bases are TGTGCCAGCAGCCGAGGGGGGGCAGAAAAAGCTTTCTTT.